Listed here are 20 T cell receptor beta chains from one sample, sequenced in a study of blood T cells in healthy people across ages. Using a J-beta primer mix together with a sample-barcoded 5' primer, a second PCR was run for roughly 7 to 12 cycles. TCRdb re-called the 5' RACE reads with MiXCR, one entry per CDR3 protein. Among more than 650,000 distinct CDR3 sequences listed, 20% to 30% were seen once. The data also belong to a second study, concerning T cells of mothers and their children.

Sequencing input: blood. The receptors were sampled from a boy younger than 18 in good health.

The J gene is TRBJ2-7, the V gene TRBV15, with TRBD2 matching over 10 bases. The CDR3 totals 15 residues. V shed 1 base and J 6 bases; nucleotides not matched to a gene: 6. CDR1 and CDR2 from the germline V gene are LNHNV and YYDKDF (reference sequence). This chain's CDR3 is CATSRVGGLAAEQYF. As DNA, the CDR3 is TGTGCCACCAGCAGAGTGGGAGGACTAGCGGCCGAGCAGTACTTC.

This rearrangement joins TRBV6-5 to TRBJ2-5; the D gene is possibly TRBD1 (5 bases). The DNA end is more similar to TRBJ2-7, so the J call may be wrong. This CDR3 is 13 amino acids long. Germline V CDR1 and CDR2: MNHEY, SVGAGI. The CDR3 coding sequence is TGTGCCAGCAGTTACTCGCAGGGATACGAGCAGTACTTC. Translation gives CASSYSQGYEQYF.

The CDR3 sequence is CASSLRGRDTEAFF. The DNA of the CDR3 is TGTGCCAGCAGTTTGAGGGGGCGAGACACTGAAGCTTTCTTT. The chain is built from TRBV12-3 or TRBV12-4 and TRBJ1-1, with 7 nucleotides matching TRBD1. CDR3 length: 14 amino acids. J gave up 3 bases and V 3 bases, and 4 bases lay outside the gene matches.

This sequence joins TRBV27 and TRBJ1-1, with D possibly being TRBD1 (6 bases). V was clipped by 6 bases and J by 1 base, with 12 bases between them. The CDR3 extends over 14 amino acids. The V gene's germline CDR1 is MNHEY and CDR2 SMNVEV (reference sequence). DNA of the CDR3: TGTGCCAGCAGCCGGCCGGGGGCGAACACTGAAGCTTTCTTT. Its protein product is CASSRPGANTEAFF.

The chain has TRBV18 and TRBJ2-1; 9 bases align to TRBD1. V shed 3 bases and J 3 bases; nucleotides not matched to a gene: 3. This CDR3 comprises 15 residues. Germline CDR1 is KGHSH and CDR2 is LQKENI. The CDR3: CASSPKGQGYNEQFF. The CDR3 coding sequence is TGTGCCAGCTCACCCAAGGGACAGGGCTACAATGAGCAGTTCTTC.

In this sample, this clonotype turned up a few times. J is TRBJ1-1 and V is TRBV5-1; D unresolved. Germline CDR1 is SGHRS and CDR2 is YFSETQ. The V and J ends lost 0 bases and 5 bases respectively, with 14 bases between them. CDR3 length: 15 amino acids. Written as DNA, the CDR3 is TGCGCCAGCAGCTTGGGAATAAGGAAAGGAACTGAAGCTTTCTTT. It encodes CASSLGIRKGTEAFF.

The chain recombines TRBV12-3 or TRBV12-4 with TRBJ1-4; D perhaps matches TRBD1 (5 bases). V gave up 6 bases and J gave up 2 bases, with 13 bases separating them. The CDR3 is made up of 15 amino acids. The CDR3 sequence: CASSPRQSTNEKLFF. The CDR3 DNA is TGTGCCAGCAGCCCCCGACAGTCGACTAATGAAAAACTGTTTTTT.

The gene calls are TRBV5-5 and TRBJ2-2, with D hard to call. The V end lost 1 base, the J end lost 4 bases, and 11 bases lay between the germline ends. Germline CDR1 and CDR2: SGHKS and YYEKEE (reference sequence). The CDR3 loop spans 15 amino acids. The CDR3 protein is CASSLLSSLTGELFF. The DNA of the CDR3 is TGTGCCAGCAGCTTGTTGTCCTCCCTCACCGGGGAGCTGTTTTTT.

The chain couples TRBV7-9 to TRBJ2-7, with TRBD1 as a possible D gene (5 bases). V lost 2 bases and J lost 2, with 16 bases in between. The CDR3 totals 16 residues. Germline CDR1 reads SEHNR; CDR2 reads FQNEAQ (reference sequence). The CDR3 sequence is CASSLKGVLNTYEQYF. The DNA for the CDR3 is TGTGCCAGCAGCTTAAAAGGGGTGCTAAACACCTACGAGCAGTACTTC.

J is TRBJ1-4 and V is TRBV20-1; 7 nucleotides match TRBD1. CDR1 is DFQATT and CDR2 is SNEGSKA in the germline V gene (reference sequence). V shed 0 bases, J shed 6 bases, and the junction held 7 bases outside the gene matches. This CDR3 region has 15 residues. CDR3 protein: CSARDKGAIDEKLFF. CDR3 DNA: TGCAGTGCTAGAGATAAGGGGGCAATAGATGAAAAACTGTTTTTT.

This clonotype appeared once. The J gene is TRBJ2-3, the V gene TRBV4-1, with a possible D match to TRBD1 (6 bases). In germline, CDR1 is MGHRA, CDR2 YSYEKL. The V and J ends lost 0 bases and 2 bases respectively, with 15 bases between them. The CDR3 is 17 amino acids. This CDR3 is CASSQDYAGAITDTQYF. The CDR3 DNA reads TGCGCCAGCAGCCAAGATTACGCAGGGGCGATCACAGATACGCAGTATTTT.

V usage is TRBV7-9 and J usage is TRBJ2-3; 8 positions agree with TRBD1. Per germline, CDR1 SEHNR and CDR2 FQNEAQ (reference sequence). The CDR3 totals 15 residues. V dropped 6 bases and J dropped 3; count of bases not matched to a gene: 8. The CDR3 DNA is TGTGCCAGCAGACCCCCGGGACAGGCAACAGATACGCAGTATTTT. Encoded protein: CASRPPGQATDTQYF.

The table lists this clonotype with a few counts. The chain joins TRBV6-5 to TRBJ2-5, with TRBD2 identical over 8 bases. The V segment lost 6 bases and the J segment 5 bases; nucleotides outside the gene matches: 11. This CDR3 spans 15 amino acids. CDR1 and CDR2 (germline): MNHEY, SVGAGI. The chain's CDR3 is CASSPPGGPWETQYF. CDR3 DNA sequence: TGTGCCAGCAGCCCACCGGGGGGGCCCTGGGAGACCCAGTACTTC.

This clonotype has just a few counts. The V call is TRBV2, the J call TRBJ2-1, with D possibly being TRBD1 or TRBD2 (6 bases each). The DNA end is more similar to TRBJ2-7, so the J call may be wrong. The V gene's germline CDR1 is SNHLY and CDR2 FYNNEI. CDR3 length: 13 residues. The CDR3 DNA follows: TGTGCCAGCACCCAAATGGGGGCGGGGGAGCAGTACTTC. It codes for CASTQMGAGEQYF.

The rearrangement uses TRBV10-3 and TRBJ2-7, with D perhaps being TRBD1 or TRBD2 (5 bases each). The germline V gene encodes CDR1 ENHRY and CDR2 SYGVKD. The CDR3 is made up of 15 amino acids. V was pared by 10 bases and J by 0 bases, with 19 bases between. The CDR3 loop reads CATSRDPLGSYEQYF. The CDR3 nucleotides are TGTGCCACGAGCCGGGACCCCCTGGGCTCCTACGAGCAGTACTTC.

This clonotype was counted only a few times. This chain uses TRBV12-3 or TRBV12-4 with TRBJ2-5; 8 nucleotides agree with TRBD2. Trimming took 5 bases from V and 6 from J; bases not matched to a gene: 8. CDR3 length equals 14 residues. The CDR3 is CASSHPGGPKTQYF. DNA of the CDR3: TGTGCCAGCAGTCATCCGGGGGGGCCCAAGACCCAGTACTTC.

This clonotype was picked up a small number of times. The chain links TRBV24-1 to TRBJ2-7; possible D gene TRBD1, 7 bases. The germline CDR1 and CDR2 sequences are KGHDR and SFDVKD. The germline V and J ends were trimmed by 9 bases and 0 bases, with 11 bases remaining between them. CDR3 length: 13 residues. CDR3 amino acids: CATSGGSSYEQYF. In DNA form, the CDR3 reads TGTGCCACCTCAGGGGGGAGCTCCTACGAGCAGTACTTC.

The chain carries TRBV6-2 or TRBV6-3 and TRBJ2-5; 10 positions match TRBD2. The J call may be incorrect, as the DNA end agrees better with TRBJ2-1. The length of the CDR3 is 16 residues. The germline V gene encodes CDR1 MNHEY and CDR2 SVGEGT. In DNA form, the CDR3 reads TGTGCCAGCAGTTCCGATCTAGCGGGAGAATACAATGAGCAGTTCTTC. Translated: CASSSDLAGEYNEQFF.

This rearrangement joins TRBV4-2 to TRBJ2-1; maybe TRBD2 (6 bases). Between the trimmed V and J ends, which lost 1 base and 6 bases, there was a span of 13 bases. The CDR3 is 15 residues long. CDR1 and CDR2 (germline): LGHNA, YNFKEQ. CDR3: CASSQAGGNLNEQFF. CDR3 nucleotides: TGTGCCAGCAGCCAAGCCGGGGGTAACCTCAATGAGCAGTTCTTC.

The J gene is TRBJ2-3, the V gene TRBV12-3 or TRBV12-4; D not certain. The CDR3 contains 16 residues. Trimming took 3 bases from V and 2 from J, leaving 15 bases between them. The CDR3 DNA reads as TGTGCCAGCAGTTTTTCGTCAAACCCCCCCACAGATACGCAGTATTTT. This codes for CASSFSSNPPTDTQYF.